Sequencing of this T cell receptor (beta chain) was carried out in a study of blood T cell repertoires in COVID-19. Study in general: Sites in the United States, Italy and Spain provided acute and convalescent COVID-19 samples. T cells, B-cell-depleted T cells, or PBMCs provided the cDNA or gDNA that served as material.

Original handling: The authors estimated nucleated cell counts from reference gene primer amplification. Sequenced by immunoSEQ multiplex PCR; TCRdb stores in-frame clones only, minus some. V and J calls and clone size are given by that table; D and trimming were obtained from the DNA. The top ten clones hold roughly 2% of a sample with approximately 170,000 clones, around 89% of them seen once. The germline V gene has CDR1 SGDLS and CDR2 YYNGEE. V was pared by 3 bases and J by 0 bases, with 10 bases between. The CDR3 covers 15 residues. The sample comprised peripheral blood. The chain links TRBV9 to TRBJ1-3, with D tentatively TRBD1 (5 bases). The sequence came from a man aged 45 to 65 who had recovered from COVID-19. CDR3 in amino acids: CASSDGGTSGNTIYF. In DNA, the CDR3 is TGTGCCAGCAGCGACGGGGGAACCTCTGGAAACACCATATATTTT.